The T cell receptor beta chain described here comes from a study of OX40 agonist ivuxolimab in advanced cancers. Study information: Patients were treated with intravenous ivuxolimab, dosed at 0.01 to 10 mg/kg and infused every 2 weeks. Three dose-escalation patients had partial responses: one with hepatocellular carcinoma and two with cutaneous melanoma.

Findings and limits, study-wide: Relative to CD4+ cells, CD8+ T cells on average had more expanded clones.

Assay used: immunoSEQ multiplex PCR; TCRdb lists only in-frame clones, some missing. Among 65,000 to 90,000 clones listed, more than 70% were seen once. This clone came up a few times. Its antigen is not known. Germline loops: CDR1 SGHAT, CDR2 FQNNGV. The V end lost 4 bases, the J end lost 5 bases, and 12 bases lay between the germline ends. CDR3 length equals 14 residues. The chain is built from TRBV11-2 and TRBJ1-3; D remains ambiguous. This receptor was taken from an adult with an advanced solid tumor such as melanoma, head and neck, liver or kidney cancer. The specimen was CD4+ or CD8+ T cells sorted from blood, collected in a trial of the OX40 agonist ivuxolimab. For the CDR3, the DNA is TGTGCCAGCAGCTCAGAGAGAGGAAGAAACACCATATATTTT. Its translation is CASSSERGRNTIYF.